These 15 T cell receptor beta chains share one sample of origin, sequenced in a study of blood T cells in healthy people across ages. Primers used in a second PCR of roughly 6 to 12 cycles were a sample-barcoded 5' primer and a J-beta primer mix. TCRdb re-derived calls from the 5' RACE reads in MiXCR, one entry per CDR3 protein. The repertoire holds some 700,000 distinct CDR3 sequences, with roughly 44% as singletons. Sample: blood. The receptors were sampled from a woman aged 55-69 years in good health.

This sequence joins TRBV14 and TRBJ2-1; TRBD1 aligns across 9 bases. The germline V gene has CDR1 SGHDN and CDR2 FVKESK. Trimming cost V 1 base and J 9 bases; bases outside gene matches: 13. This CDR3 region has 17 residues. CDR3 protein: CASSQVGGTGMKSEQFF. The CDR3 nucleotides are TGTGCCAGCAGCCAAGTGGGCGGGACAGGGATGAAGAGTGAGCAGTTCTTC.

The chain uses TRBV28 and TRBJ1-1; D unclear. This CDR3 region has 14 residues. The V and J ends lost 3 bases and 10 bases respectively, with 18 bases between them. Germline lookup yields CDR1 MDHEN and CDR2 SYDVKM. The CDR3 is CASSLASVAVRAFF. The DNA for the CDR3 is TGTGCCAGCAGTTTGGCTTCGGTCGCAGTAAGAGCTTTCTTT.

The V call is TRBV7-2, the J call TRBJ2-1, with 11 bases fitting TRBD2. The CDR3 is made up of 20 amino acids. V shed 2 bases and J 4 bases; nucleotides not matched to a gene: 16. The V gene's germline CDR1 is SGHTA and CDR2 FQGNSA. The CDR3 region has the DNA TGTGCCAGCAGCTTAAAAATAGGGACTAGCGGTTCGAGTGGATACAATGAGCAGTTCTTC. It is translated as CASSLKIGTSGSSGYNEQFF.

This clonotype was counted once. The gene calls are TRBV7-9 and TRBJ2-7; 12 positions match TRBD2. The CDR3 loop spans 15 amino acids. Germline CDR1 SEHNR, CDR2 FQNEAQ (reference sequence). V shed 5 bases and J 3 bases; nucleotides not matched to a gene: 5. The CDR3 is CASSTLTSGGYEQYF. The CDR3 coding sequence is TGTGCCAGCAGCACTTTGACTAGCGGGGGCTACGAGCAGTACTTC.

This chain links TRBV7-6 with TRBJ2-5; weak D call: TRBD2 (5 bases). Germline CDR1 and CDR2: SGHVS and FNYEAQ. Trimming pared 5 bases from V and 11 bases from J, leaving 18 bases between. The length of the CDR3 is 13 residues. The CDR3, as DNA: TGTGCCAGCAGCCCCCGACGGACTTGGGAGCAGTACTTC. It yields the protein CASSPRRTWEQYF.

The rearrangement uses TRBV24-1 and TRBJ2-7, with 8 bases aligning to TRBD1. The junction had 4 bases not matched to a gene; V was cut back by 0 bases and J by 1 base. The CDR3 is 16 residues long. CDR1 and CDR2 from the germline V gene are KGHDR and SFDVKD. As DNA, the CDR3 is TGTGCCACCAGTGATTTGCACAGGGGGGCATCCTACGAGCAGTACTTC. It is translated as CATSDLHRGASYEQYF.

In its sample, this clonotype was seen a few times. The rearrangement links TRBV7-9 to TRBJ2-4, with D possibly being TRBD2 (5 bases). V shed 5 bases and J shed 6 bases, with 17 bases lying between them. Germline V lookup: CDR1 SEHNR, CDR2 FQNEAQ (reference sequence). The CDR3 consists of 15 residues. In nucleotides, the CDR3 is TGTGCCAGCAGCCTACGGGGTCAGCCAGGAAACATTCAGTACTTC. This translates into CASSLRGQPGNIQYF.

In its sample, this clonotype was seen many times. This chain joins TRBV28 and TRBJ2-7, with D possibly matching TRBD1 (5 bases). V lost 5 bases and J lost 7, with 9 bases in between. Germline V CDR1 and CDR2: MDHEN, SYDVKM. The CDR3 spans 11 residues. CDR3 sequence: CASSIGVEQYF. The CDR3 DNA is TGTGCCAGCAGTATAGGGGTTGAGCAGTACTTC. Full variable domain (remainder filled in from reference TRBV28 and TRBJ2-7): DVKVTQSSRYLVKRTGEKVFLECVQDMDHENMFWYRQDPGLGLRLIYFSYDVKMKEKGDIPEGYSVSREKKERFSLILESASTNQTSMYLCASSIGVEQYFGPGTRLTVT.

The CDR3 sequence is CASSYGRPQDTQYF. In DNA, the CDR3 is TGTGCCAGCAGTTACGGACGGCCCCAAGATACGCAGTATTTT. The rearrangement links TRBV6-5 to TRBJ2-3; no clear D. Trimming pared 2 bases from V and 5 bases from J, leaving 11 bases between. CDR3 length: 14 amino acids. CDR1 and CDR2 from the germline V gene are MNHEY and SVGAGI.

V is TRBV5-4 and J is TRBJ2-5, with D maybe TRBD2 (7 bases). Germline CDR1 is SGHNT and CDR2 is YYREEE (reference sequence). The CDR3 covers 15 residues. V was shortened by 4 bases and J by 3 bases, with 16 bases between the two germline ends. The CDR3 region has the DNA TGTGCCAGCAGCCAGGGGCTAGCGGCCGAAGAGACCCAGTACTTC. Residues: CASSQGLAAEETQYF.

This clonotype was counted between two and nine times. The chain employs TRBV7-9 and TRBJ2-3; perhaps TRBD1 as D (6 bases). Germline V gives CDR1 SEHNR, CDR2 FQNEAQ (reference sequence). V lost 6 bases, J lost 3 bases, and 16 bases lay in between. The CDR3 totals 15 residues. CDR3: CASSLKPQGTDTQYF. As DNA, the CDR3 is TGTGCCAGCAGTTTAAAGCCCCAGGGGACAGATACGCAGTATTTT.

The chain is built from TRBV5-1 and TRBJ1-1; TRBD1 is a possible D gene (6 bases). Germline V gives CDR1 SGHRS, CDR2 YFSETQ. V was shortened by 1 base and J by 6 bases, with 19 bases between the two germline ends. This CDR3 is 16 amino acids long. The CDR3 is CASSLSGGDSTPEAFF. The CDR3 bases are TGCGCCAGCAGCTTGTCTGGGGGCGACAGCACGCCTGAAGCTTTCTTT. Full variable domain (missing parts from reference TRBV5-1 and TRBJ1-1): KAGVTQTPRYLIKTRGQQVTLSCSPISGHRSVSWYQQTPGQGLQFLFEYFSETQRNKGNFPGRFSGRQFSNSRSEMNVSTLELGDSALYLCASSLSGGDSTPEAFFGQGTRLTVV.

This clonotype appeared a few times. This chain links TRBV12-3 or TRBV12-4 with TRBJ1-5; the D gene is possibly TRBD1 (5 bases). The CDR3 is 13 amino acids. The ends were cut back, 2 bases at V and 4 bases at J, with 6 bases in the middle. In nucleotides, the CDR3 is TGTGCCAGCAGTTTATGGGGGAATCAGCCCCAGCATTTT. As protein: CASSLWGNQPQHF.

The V call is TRBV20-1, the J call TRBJ1-6; D is unclear. CDR1 is DFQATT, CDR2 SNEGSKA, per germline (reference sequence). Trimming took off 3 bases at V and 10 bases at J, with 10 bases between the two ends. CDR3 length equals 12 residues. CDR3 region: CSASVWESPLHF. The CDR3 DNA reads as TGCAGTGCTAGTGTCTGGGAGTCACCCCTCCACTTT.

The chain is built from TRBV18 and TRBJ2-4; 11 bases agree with TRBD2. V gave up 3 bases and J gave up 13 bases; unmatched junction bases: 11. Germline V lookup: CDR1 KGHSH, CDR2 LQKENI. This CDR3 has 15 amino acids. CDR3 residues: CASSPGTSGSNEQYF. The CDR3 DNA follows: TGTGCCAGCTCACCTGGGACTAGCGGATCCAATGAGCAGTACTTC.